This passage covers 11 T cell receptor beta chains from one sample sequenced in a study of blood T cell repertoires in COVID-19. Profiling relied on immunoSEQ multiplex PCR, and the TCRdb table lists in-frame clones only, not all of them. The sample includes around 70,000 clones, roughly four fifths of them seen just once. The sample consisted of peripheral blood. The receptors here all came from a woman in her 70s with acute or convalescent COVID-19.

The chain joins TRBV5-5 to TRBJ1-3; perhaps TRBD1 as D (5 bases). The germline V and J ends were trimmed by 1 base and 4 bases, with 12 bases remaining between them. The CDR3 contains 15 residues. Germline CDR1 reads SGHKS; CDR2 reads YYEKEE (reference sequence). DNA for the CDR3: TGTGCCAGCAGCTTGAAGGCAGGGCAGGGAAACACCATATATTTT. Its translation: CASSLKAGQGNTIYF.

J is TRBJ2-5 and V is TRBV6-1; 13 bases fit TRBD2. With 4 bases clipped from V and 5 bases from J, the junction kept 10 bases outside the gene matches. The CDR3 contains 17 residues. CDR1 and CDR2 (germline): MNHNS, SASEGT. This CDR3 reads CASSGGTSGVGKETQYF. The CDR3, as DNA: TGTGCCAGCAGTGGCGGGACTAGCGGGGTGGGGAAGGAGACCCAGTACTTC.

The chain joins TRBV3-1 (or the pseudogene TRBV3-2) to TRBJ1-2; no clear D gene. Between the trimmed V and J ends, which lost 1 base and 6 bases, there was a span of 3 bases. The CDR3 length is 11 residues. Per germline, CDR1 LGHDT and CDR2 YNNKEL (reference sequence). The CDR3 sequence: CASSQVDGYTF. In DNA form, the CDR3 reads TGTGCCAGCAGCCAAGTCGATGGCTACACCTTC.

The rearrangement links TRBV5-5 to TRBJ1-2, with D perhaps matching TRBD1 (6 bases). Trimming stripped 1 base from V and 2 bases from J, with 9 bases between. CDR3 length equals 14 residues. Germline CDR1 SGHKS, CDR2 YYEKEE (reference sequence). The CDR3 reads CASSLFTGNYGYTF. The CDR3 nucleotides are TGTGCCAGCAGCTTGTTTACAGGGAACTATGGCTACACCTTC.

This chain joins TRBV18 and TRBJ1-2; perhaps TRBD1 as D (5 bases). CDR1 is KGHSH, CDR2 LQKENI, per germline. This CDR3 spans 18 amino acids. The germline V and J ends were trimmed by 0 bases and 1 base, with 18 bases remaining between them. The CDR3 nucleotides are TGTGCCAGCTCACCACCGTTTATCCAGGGAACCCTTAACTATGGCTACACCTTC. It codes for CASSPPFIQGTLNYGYTF.

This clone was picked up one time. The J gene is TRBJ1-1, the V gene TRBV5-1; 7 bases fit TRBD1. This CDR3 region has 15 residues. V gave up 3 bases and J gave up 6 bases; unmatched junction bases: 11. The germline V gene has CDR1 SGHRS and CDR2 YFSETQ. Here the CDR3 DNA reads TGCGCCAGCAGCTCTAAGGGGGCCCAGGGGCCTGAAGCTTTCTTT. It translates to CASSSKGAQGPEAFF.

This clone has just a few counts. The chain recombines TRBV2 with TRBJ2-7; no reliable D call. Germline loops: CDR1 SNHLY, CDR2 FYNNEI. Trimming took 2 bases from V and 6 from J, leaving 17 bases between them. CDR3 length: 15 amino acids. The CDR3 spells CASSEKTPPLAEQYF. For the CDR3, the DNA is TGTGCCAGCAGTGAAAAGACTCCTCCGTTGGCCGAGCAGTACTTC.

The V call is TRBV6-5, the J call TRBJ1-2; D is unclear. The CDR3 is 13 residues long. CDR1 and CDR2 from the germline V gene are MNHEY and SVGAGI. V gave up 2 bases and J gave up 5 bases, with 9 bases separating them. CDR3 DNA sequence: TGTGCCAGCAGTTACCAACCGGAGTATGGCTACACCTTC. Its protein is CASSYQPEYGYTF.

The chain uses TRBV11-2 and TRBJ1-6; D uncertain. V was trimmed by 0 bases and J by 7 bases, leaving 4 bases between them. The CDR3 has 13 amino acids. The V gene's germline CDR1 is SGHAT and CDR2 FQNNGV. Here the CDR3 reads CASSLDSNSPLHF. The CDR3 DNA is TGTGCCAGCAGCTTAGATTCGAATTCACCCCTCCACTTT.

The table lists this clone with a few counts. V gene TRBV7-9 combines with J gene TRBJ2-2, with 7 bases identical to TRBD1. CDR1 SEHNR and CDR2 FQNEAQ come from the germline V gene (reference sequence). The V gene end was trimmed by 2 bases and the J gene end by 5 bases; junction bases not matched to a gene: 5. The CDR3 has 15 residues. The CDR3 DNA is TGTGCCAGCAGCTTAATGGGACAGAAAACCGGGGAGCTGTTTTTT. This translates into CASSLMGQKTGELFF.

This clone was seen a handful of times. For the CDR3, the DNA is TGTGCCAGCAGCCAGAGACAGGGAGATATTCAAGGCTACACCTTC. Translating gives CASSQRQGDIQGYTF. V gene TRBV4-2 combines with J gene TRBJ1-2, with TRBD1 matching over 7 bases. The V gene end was trimmed by 3 bases and the J gene end by 8 bases; junction bases not matched to a gene: 12. The CDR3 contains 15 residues. Germline CDR1 LGHNA, CDR2 YNFKEQ.